This passage covers 31 T cell receptor beta chains from one sample sequenced in a study of read filtering for tumor transcriptome and immune sequencing. From around 440 ng of RNA, a library with molecular barcoded alpha/delta and beta/gamma adaptors was made. TCRdb recomputed calls from the reads with MiXCR, one row per CDR3 protein. The sample includes around 40,000 distinct CDR3 sequences, about an eighth of them seen just once. Sequencing was performed on a population of CD138-negative cells sorted from bone marrow. These receptors were taken from a donor at least 40 years old with multiple myeloma.

This clonotype has a count of ten or more. The chain couples TRBV5-1 to TRBJ2-5; no clear D. V was cut by 1 base and J by 0 bases, with 13 bases left in between. The CDR3 is 16 residues long. From germline, CDR1 is SGHRS and CDR2 YFSETQ. CDR3 region: CASSLMGRQHQETQYF. In DNA form, the CDR3 reads TGCGCCAGCAGCTTGATGGGCAGACAACACCAAGAGACCCAGTACTTC.

A word on this clonotype: This may stem from a read error, because a much larger clone lies one nucleotide away. The rearrangement joins TRBV20-1 to TRBJ2-7; TRBD1 or TRBD2 may be the D gene (5 bases each). This CDR3 is built from 16 residues. Per germline, CDR1 DFQATT and CDR2 SNEGSKA (reference sequence). The CDR3, as DNA: TGCAGTGCTGAGGGGACCTCGCGGAAGGCCACCTACGGGCAGTACTTC. Translating it yields CSAEGTSRKATYGQYF.

The chain uses TRBV12-3 or TRBV12-4 and TRBJ1-3; 11 nucleotides match TRBD1. Germline trimming cut 5 bases from V and 6 bases from J; bases unmatched to any gene: 6. The CDR3 length is 15 residues. The CDR3 protein is CASSLGGQGANTIYF. CDR3 nucleotides: TGTGCCAGCAGTCTGGGAGGACAGGGGGCAAACACCATATATTTT.

This clonotype was detected only a few times. This rearrangement joins TRBV5-1 to TRBJ1-1; 9 bases map to TRBD1. The CDR3 is 15 residues long. Germline CDR1 and CDR2: SGHRS and YFSETQ. V lost 4 bases to trimming and J lost 1 base; unmatched junction nucleotides: 5. CDR3 sequence: CASSAGTGRNTEAFF. In DNA, the CDR3 is TGCGCCAGCAGCGCCGGGACAGGGAGGAACACTGAAGCTTTCTTT.

There are a few counts of this clonotype. This could be a read error, since a much larger clone is one nucleotide away. This chain links TRBV28 with TRBJ2-1; D remains ambiguous. V gave up 7 bases and J gave up 7 bases, with 14 bases separating them. Germline-derived CDR1 and CDR2 are MDHEN and SYDVKM. The CDR3 is made up of 13 amino acids. The CDR3 region has the DNA TGTGCCAGCAAAGGGCTAGTGGAAAATGAGCAGTTCTTC. Translation: CASKGLVENEQFF. The variable domain in full, completed from reference TRBV28 and TRBJ2-1, reads DVKVTQSSRYLVKRTGEKVFLECVQDMDHENMFWYRQDPGLGLRLIYFSYDVKMKEKGDIPEGYSVSREKKERFSLILESASTNQTSMYLCASKGLVENEQFFGPGTRLTVL.

To note about this clonotype: This may arise from a read error, as a much more abundant clone is one base away. This chain joins TRBV12-3 or TRBV12-4 and TRBJ2-1, with 7 bases fitting TRBD2. V trimming: 6 bases; J trimming: 6 bases; junction bases outside the gene matches: 11. CDR3 length: 15 residues. This CDR3 reads CASSRSSGFFNEQFF. CDR3 DNA sequence: TGTGCCAGCAGCCGAAGTAGCGGGTTCTTCAATGAGCAGTTCTTC.

This clonotype was seen ten or more times. The chain employs TRBV6-5 and TRBJ1-1; TRBD1 is a possible D gene (6 bases). This CDR3 contains 15 residues. Trimming stripped 6 bases from V and 1 base from J, with 15 bases between. CDR1 and CDR2 (germline): MNHEY, SVGAGI. As DNA, the CDR3 is TGTGCCAGCAGCCCTCTTAGGGGGGGGAACACTGAAGCTTTCTTT. It is translated as CASSPLRGGNTEAFF.

This clonotype was found many times. The chain joins TRBV6-5 to TRBJ1-1, with D perhaps matching TRBD1 (5 bases). Between the trimmed V and J ends, which lost 5 bases and 1 base, there was a span of 11 bases. The CDR3 has 14 residues. Germline CDR1 is MNHEY and CDR2 is SVGAGI. In nucleotides, the CDR3 is TGTGCCAGCAGTAGGGGCCCAGCGAACACTGAAGCTTTCTTT. It encodes CASSRGPANTEAFF.

This rearrangement joins TRBV7-8 to TRBJ2-2; 10 bases map to TRBD1. Germline V gene sequence: CDR1 SGHVS, CDR2 FQNEAQ. Unmatched junction bases numbered 12, after V lost 5 bases and J lost 6 bases. CDR3 length equals 17 residues. The CDR3 nucleotides read TGTGCCAGCAGCCTATCTTGGACAGGGGGTACCGCCGGGGAGCTGTTTTTT. It is translated as CASSLSWTGGTAGELFF. Filled out from reference TRBV7-8 and TRBJ2-2, the complete variable domain reads GAGVSQSPRYKVAKRGQDVALRCDPISGHVSLFWYQQALGQGPEFLTYFQNEAQLDKSGLPSDRFFAERPEGSVSTLKIQRTQQEDSAVYLCASSLSWTGGTAGELFFGEGSRLTVL.

This clonotype counts as medium-sized. J is TRBJ2-1 and V is TRBV20-1, with 13 nucleotides matching TRBD2. V gave up 4 bases and J gave up 4 bases; unmatched junction bases: 1. The germline CDR1 and CDR2 sequences are DFQATT and SNEGSKA (reference sequence). This CDR3 is 14 amino acids long. CDR3 residues: CSAKGLAGYNEQFF. In DNA, the CDR3 is TGCAGTGCTAAGGGACTAGCGGGATACAATGAGCAGTTCTTC.

There are a few counts of this clonotype. Given a far larger clone just one base away, this is likely a sequencing read error. V and J are TRBV7-9 and TRBJ2-1; 9 positions match TRBD1. The CDR3 totals 15 residues. Germline V gene sequence: CDR1 SEHNR, CDR2 FQNEAQ (reference sequence). The CDR3, as DNA: TGTGCCAGCAGCTTAGTTTGGGACAGGGCTAATGAGCAGTCCTTC. Amino acids: CASSLVWDRANEQSF.

This clonotype was seen many times. DNA for the CDR3: TGCAGCGTGGGGACAGGGGTTCCCACAGATACGCAGTATTTT. Residues: CSVGTGVPTDTQYF. The J gene is TRBJ2-3, the V gene TRBV29-1, with 10 positions matching TRBD1. The V gene's germline CDR1 is SQVTM and CDR2 ANQGSEA. The junction had 5 bases not matched to a gene; V was cut back by 6 bases and J by 2 bases. This CDR3 spans 14 amino acids.

CDR3 in DNA: TGTGCCAGCAGGCGACTAGCGGGAGACGAGGAGACCCAGTACTTC. This sequence encodes CASRRLAGDEETQYF. V usage is TRBV6-1 and J usage is TRBJ2-5; 12 nucleotides align to TRBD2. The V gene end was trimmed by 6 bases and the J gene end by 5 bases; junction bases not matched to a gene: 7. This CDR3 has 15 amino acids. The germline gives CDR1 MNHNS, CDR2 SASEGT.

Many counts were recorded for this clonotype. The chain couples TRBV12-3 or TRBV12-4 to TRBJ2-3; TRBD2 is a possible D gene (6 bases). The V end was cut by 6 bases, the J end by 2 bases, with 15 bases between. This CDR3 region has 15 residues. The CDR3 DNA sequence: TGTGCCAGCAGCCCCCAGGCGGGGTCCACAGATACGCAGTATTTT. Residues: CASSPQAGSTDTQYF.

This clonotype was counted once. This chain connects TRBV5-1 to TRBJ2-1, with D tentatively TRBD2 (6 bases). The CDR3 runs to 14 residues. V dropped 4 bases and J dropped 4 bases, with 12 bases sitting between them. In germline, CDR1 is SGHRS, CDR2 YFSETQ. The DNA for the CDR3 is TGCGCCAGCAGCCCCCCGGGGGTATACAATGAGCAGTTCTTC. This sequence encodes CASSPPGVYNEQFF.

This clonotype was seen ten or more times. J is TRBJ2-2 and V is TRBV7-9; D tentatively reads TRBD1 or TRBD2 (5 bases each). Germline CDR1 SEHNR, CDR2 FQNEAQ (reference sequence). This CDR3 region has 15 residues. The germline V and J ends were trimmed by 6 bases and 5 bases, with 16 bases remaining between them. The CDR3: CASSFLGGGTGELFF. The CDR3 coding sequence is TGTGCCAGCAGTTTCCTGGGTGGGGGAACCGGGGAGCTGTTTTTT.

This clonotype appeared many times. This sequence joins TRBV5-1 and TRBJ2-7; 11 nucleotides align to TRBD2. The CDR3 has 16 residues. The junction had 10 bases not matched to a gene; V was cut back by 3 bases and J by 5 bases. Germline loops: CDR1 SGHRS, CDR2 YFSETQ. The CDR3 protein is CASSSTLTSGSHEQYF. The CDR3 nucleotides are TGCGCCAGCAGCTCGACCCTTACTAGCGGGAGCCACGAGCAGTACTTC.

This clonotype was detected only a few times. The chain employs TRBV6-2 or TRBV6-3 and TRBJ1-5; D unresolved. The CDR3 has 16 residues. Germline loops: CDR1 MNHEY, CDR2 SVGEGT. Trimming took 8 bases from V and 2 from J, leaving 19 bases between them. CDR3 amino acids: CASAQSPALGNQPQHF. CDR3 coding DNA: TGTGCCAGCGCCCAATCCCCCGCACTCGGCAATCAGCCCCAGCATTTT.

This clonotype was detected only a few times. The chain employs TRBV3-1 and TRBJ2-7; D is unresolved. The CDR3 is 12 amino acids. Germline V gives CDR1 LGHDT, CDR2 YNNKEL (reference sequence). Trimming shortened V by 1 base and J by 4 bases, and 5 bases separated the two germline ends. The CDR3 DNA sequence: TGTGCCAGCAGCCAAGGTGGTTACGAGCAGTACTTC. Translated, it gives CASSQGGYEQYF.

This clonotype was seen repeatedly, ten times or more. The chain combines TRBV7-2 with TRBJ2-1; 7 bases fit TRBD2. The CDR3 loop spans 15 amino acids. With V trimmed by 1 base and J by 5 bases, 5 bases remained unmatched. Germline values: CDR1 SGHTA, CDR2 FQGNSA. CDR3: CASSLVGGSDNEQFF. The CDR3 bases are TGTGCCAGCAGCTTAGTTGGCGGGAGCGACAATGAGCAGTTCTTC.

This clonotype was seen repeatedly, ten times or more. The chain joins TRBV20-1 to TRBJ2-1; 8 bases map to TRBD2. This CDR3 has 14 amino acids. Germline lookup yields CDR1 DFQATT and CDR2 SNEGSKA (reference sequence). CDR3: CSTLPRGAYNEQFF. CDR3 bases: TGCAGCACTCTCCCGCGGGGGGCCTACAATGAGCAGTTCTTC.

On this clonotype itself: This could be a read error, since a much larger clone is one nucleotide away. The genes are TRBV7-2 and TRBJ1-1; 8 bases align to TRBD1. The CDR3 contains 14 residues. CDR1 and CDR2 from the germline V gene are SGHTA and FQGNSA. The CDR3 bases are TGTGCCAACAGCTTCGCAGGGGGCCACACTGAAGCTTTCTTT. Its protein is CANSFAGGHTEAFF.

This clonotype has at least ten counts. V gene TRBV5-4 combines with J gene TRBJ2-1; 7 bases are a match to TRBD1. The CDR3 totals 16 residues. Germline V gene lookup returns CDR1 SGHNT and CDR2 YYREEE (reference sequence). Trimming at V came to 0 bases and at J to 5 bases, leaving 8 bases not matched to a gene. CDR3 protein: CASSLGGRGFNNEQFF. For the CDR3, the DNA is TGTGCCAGCAGCTTGGGGGGCAGGGGGTTCAACAATGAGCAGTTCTTC.

This clonotype was detected ten times or more. This rearrangement joins TRBV19 to TRBJ2-2; 7 nucleotides agree with TRBD2. The J segment lost 2 bases and the V segment lost 8 bases, leaving 8 bases of the junction unmatched. CDR3 length equals 15 residues. CDR1 is LNHDA, CDR2 SQIVND, per germline (reference sequence). The CDR3 DNA sequence: TGTGCCAGTCTCCCTAGCGGAATAAACACCGGGGAGCTGTTTTTT. This gives the protein CASLPSGINTGELFF.

The sample holds many counts of this clonotype. The CDR3 region is CASSLRVAGDRELFF. The CDR3 coding sequence is TGCGCCAGCAGCCTTCGGGTAGCAGGGGACCGGGAGCTGTTTTTT. The chain combines TRBV4-1 with TRBJ2-2, with a tentative D call TRBD1 (6 bases). Germline V gene data show CDR1 as MGHRA and CDR2 as YSYEKL. This CDR3 has 15 residues. Trimming left V 4 bases short and J 9 bases short, with 18 bases between.

This clonotype was picked up many times. The gene calls are TRBV20-1 and TRBJ1-1, with D tentatively TRBD1 (6 bases). Germline CDR1 and CDR2: DFQATT and SNEGSKA (reference sequence). The CDR3 is made up of 12 amino acids. V dropped 3 bases and J dropped 4 bases, with 9 bases sitting between them. CDR3 sequence: CSASRGLTEAFF. The CDR3 coding sequence is TGCAGTGCTAGTCGGGGGCTCACTGAAGCTTTCTTT.

This clonotype was picked up many times. The DNA of the CDR3 is TGTGCCAGCTCACCAAACGGTTTGAACACTGAAGCTTTCTTT. Translation gives CASSPNGLNTEAFF. The genes are TRBV18 and TRBJ1-1, with no clear D. Trimming cost V 2 bases and J 0 bases, with 7 bases left between them. CDR1 is KGHSH, CDR2 LQKENI, per germline. The CDR3 totals 14 residues.

Comments on this clonotype: Just one base apart from a much larger clone, this may be a read error. The CDR3 region has the DNA TGTGCCAGCAGCAAAAGAAGCACTAATGAAAGACTGTTTTTT. This codes for CASSKRSTNERLFF. J is TRBJ1-4 and V is TRBV21-1. TRBV21-1 is a known pseudogene. CDR3 length: 14 amino acids.

As to this clonotype: This CDR3 is missing its conserved last phenylalanine or tryptophan, likely due to a read error. No DNA is shown, since the ends of the CDR3 on it are uncertain; the CDR3 is the one TCRdb lists. The chain combines TRBV10-3 with TRBJ1-1; the table assigns TRBD1, which was not confirmed against the DNA. Germline-derived CDR1 and CDR2 are ENHRY and SYGVKD. The CDR3 totals 13 residues, both ends included. CDR3 loop: CAIQGEGNTEAYL.

This clonotype was observed many times. The V gene is TRBV6-4, the J gene TRBJ2-2; a weak D match, TRBD2 (5 bases). This CDR3 is built from 15 residues. The germline V and J ends were trimmed by 0 bases and 6 bases, with 11 bases remaining between them. In germline, CDR1 is MRHNA, CDR2 SNTAGT. DNA for the CDR3: TGTGCCAGCAGTGACTCGAGGAGGTCTCCCGGGGAGCTGTTTTTT. Its protein is CASSDSRRSPGELFF.

Concerning this clonotype: A much larger clone lies a single base off, so this may be a read error. The V call is TRBV7-2, the J call TRBJ2-7, with TRBD2 matching 10 bases. The length of the CDR3 is 16 residues. Germline CDR1 SGHTA, CDR2 FQGNSA. Here the CDR3 DNA reads TGTGCCGGCAGCTTACTGAGCGGGAGGGCCGTCTACGAGCAGTACTTC. This sequence encodes CAGSLLSGRAVYEQYF. Full variable domain (rest looked up from reference TRBV7-2 and TRBJ2-7): GAGVSQSPSNKVTEKGKDVELRCDPISGHTALYWYRQSLGQGLEFLIYFQGNSAPDKSGLPSDRFSAERTGGSVSTLTIQRTQQEDSAVYLCAGSLLSGRAVYEQYFGPGTRLTVT.